This T cell receptor beta chain was sequenced during a study of CD8+CD57+ T cells in acquired aplastic anemia (dated by TCRdb to the late 2010s). Regarding the complete study: On average, sorted CD4+ and CD8+ cells yielded around 3.4 ug of extracted DNA, with a range of roughly 0.19 to 27.4 ug. For healthy donor samples, the average read count was about 9.9 million for CD4+ cells and roughly 11 million for CD8+ cells. Paper-wide results and their limitations: Patients and healthy controls showed no significant difference in CD8+ Simpson's diversity (P=0.060). Some 31 CD8+ CDR3 sequences were shared between patients and controls but appeared highly expressed in patients and within their immunodominant clones.

This clonotype is identified as medium-sized (0.01 to 0.1%). The specificity of this receptor is unknown. No much larger clone is present one base from it, and per-base qualities are unavailable. Per the germline V gene, SGHVS is the CDR1 and FNYEAQ is the CDR2. V is cut by 1 base and J by 2 bases, and the space between the germline ends is 12 bases. Taken from cysteine to phenylalanine, the CDR3 has 16 residues. Kept here is only the CDR3 DNA, which spans 48 bases and is read in frame from base 1. TCR repertoires of sorted CD4+ and CD8+ blood T cells from severe aplastic anemia patients and healthy subjects were deep-sequenced in the study. Ficoll-Paque density gradient centrifugation was used to isolate peripheral blood mononuclear cells. Before DNA extraction, CD4+ and CD8+ T cells were sorted by FACS or by magnetic beads. Genomic DNA was used as template for profiling of TCR beta VDJ combinations and CDR3 sequences. An Illumina HiSeq 2000 was used for TCR repertoire sequencing. The original methods were these. TRBV/TRBJ rearrangement plots, CDR3 size and DJ length profiles, and Simpson's diversity index were used to assess repertoires. The immunodominant clone was defined as the most abundant DNA sequence in deep sequencing data. CDR3 amino acid sequences were checked for sharing between subjects and were compared against published repertoires and the VDJdb database. The public reads were run again by TCRdb, first through fastp at Q25 and then through MiXCR, and only productive beta chains were kept. All rows with the same CDR3 protein become a single entry with the most common DNA and genes. None of the V and J calls come from the authors' own analysis; TCRdb made them. The sample has under 40,000 distinct CDR3 sequences on record, around 76% of them singletons. The ten top clones hold over 20% of the sample.

Sequenced sample: sorted CD4+, CD8+, or CD8+CD57+ T cells (not recorded which) from PBMCs. The rearranged chain carries TRBV7-6 and TRBJ1-3, with a weak D call of TRBD1 (5 bases match). The source of this sequence is a human donor in good health, serving as a control. The DNA sequence reads TGTGCCAGCAGCTTAGGGCCAGGGCAAACTGGAAACACCATATATTTT. Translated, it gives CASSLGPGQTGNTIYF. The variable domain in full, with residues beyond the CDR3 obtained from the reference TRBV7-6 and TRBJ1-3 genes, is GAGVSQSPRYKVTKRGQDVALRCDPISGHVSLYWYRQALGQGPEFLTYFNYEAQQDKSGLPNDRFSAERPEGSISTLTIQRTEQRDSAMYRCASSLGPGQTGNTIYFGEGSWLTVV.